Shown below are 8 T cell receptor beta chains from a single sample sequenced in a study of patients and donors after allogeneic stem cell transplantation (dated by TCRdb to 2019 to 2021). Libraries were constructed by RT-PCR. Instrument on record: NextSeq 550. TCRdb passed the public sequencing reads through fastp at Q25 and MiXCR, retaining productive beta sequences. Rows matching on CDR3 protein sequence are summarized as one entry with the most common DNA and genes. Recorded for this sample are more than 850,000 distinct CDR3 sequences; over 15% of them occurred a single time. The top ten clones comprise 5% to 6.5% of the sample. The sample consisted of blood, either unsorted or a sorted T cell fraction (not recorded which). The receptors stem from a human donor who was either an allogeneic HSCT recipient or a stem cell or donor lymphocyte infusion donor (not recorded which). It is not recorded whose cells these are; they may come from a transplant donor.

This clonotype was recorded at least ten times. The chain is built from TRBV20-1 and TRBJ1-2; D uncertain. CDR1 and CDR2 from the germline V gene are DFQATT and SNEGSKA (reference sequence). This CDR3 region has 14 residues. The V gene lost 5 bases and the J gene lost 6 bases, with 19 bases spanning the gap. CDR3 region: CSAPAGGSGNGYTF. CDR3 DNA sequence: TGCAGTGCTCCCGCCGGAGGGAGTGGTAATGGCTACACCTTC.

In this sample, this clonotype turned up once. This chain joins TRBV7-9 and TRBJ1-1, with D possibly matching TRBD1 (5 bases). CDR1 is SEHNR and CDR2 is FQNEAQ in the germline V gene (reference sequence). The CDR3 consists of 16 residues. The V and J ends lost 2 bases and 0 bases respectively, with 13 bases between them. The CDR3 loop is CASSLNQGTLNTEAFF. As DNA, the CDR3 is TGTGCCAGCAGCTTAAATCAGGGAACCTTGAACACTGAAGCTTTCTTT.

In DNA form, the CDR3 reads TGTGCCAGCACCGACCTTTTGGCCGGGGAGCTGTTTTTT. Amino acids: CASTDLLAGELFF. This rearrangement joins TRBV6-6 to TRBJ2-2, with unresolved D. The V and J ends lost 7 bases and 6 bases respectively, with 12 bases between them. Germline V CDR1 and CDR2: MNHNY, SVGAGI (reference sequence). The CDR3 has 13 amino acids.

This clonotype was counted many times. The DNA of the CDR3 is TGTGCCACCAGTGATACGGGGACTAGCAATACGCAGTATTTT. This codes for CATSDTGTSNTQYF. The gene calls are TRBV24-1 and TRBJ2-3, with TRBD2 identical over 9 bases. The CDR3 is 14 amino acids. Germline V lookup: CDR1 KGHDR, CDR2 SFDVKD. V shed 3 bases, J shed 7 bases, and the junction held 4 bases outside the gene matches.

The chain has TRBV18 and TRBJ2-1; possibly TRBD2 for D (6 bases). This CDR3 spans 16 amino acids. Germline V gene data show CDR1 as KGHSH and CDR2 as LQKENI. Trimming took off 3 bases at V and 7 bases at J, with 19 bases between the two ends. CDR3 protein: CASSPRDSLTKNEQFF. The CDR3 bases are TGTGCCAGCTCACCCCGGGACTCCCTTACCAAAAATGAGCAGTTCTTC.

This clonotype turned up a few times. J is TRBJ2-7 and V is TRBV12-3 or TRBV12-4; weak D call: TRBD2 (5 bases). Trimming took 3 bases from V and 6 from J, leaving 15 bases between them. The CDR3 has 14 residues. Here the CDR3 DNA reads TGTGCCAGCAGTTTCAACCTAGCATCGGTCGAGCAGTACTTC. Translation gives CASSFNLASVEQYF.

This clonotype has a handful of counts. CDR3 loop: CSASPPGGEKLFF. The CDR3 DNA sequence: TGCAGTGCTAGCCCCCCGGGCGGGGAAAAACTGTTTTTT. The rearrangement links TRBV20-1 to TRBJ1-4; no reliable D call. Germline V CDR1 and CDR2: DFQATT, SNEGSKA (reference sequence). There are 13 residues in the CDR3. Trimming took 3 bases from V and 8 from J, leaving 13 bases between them.

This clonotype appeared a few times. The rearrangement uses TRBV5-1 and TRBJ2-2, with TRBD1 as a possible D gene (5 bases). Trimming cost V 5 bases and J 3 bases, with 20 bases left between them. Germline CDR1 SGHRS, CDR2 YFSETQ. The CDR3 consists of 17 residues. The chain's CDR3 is CASSLGRQAFYTGELFF. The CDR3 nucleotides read TGCGCCAGCAGTCTGGGGCGGCAGGCCTTTTACACCGGGGAGCTGTTTTTT.